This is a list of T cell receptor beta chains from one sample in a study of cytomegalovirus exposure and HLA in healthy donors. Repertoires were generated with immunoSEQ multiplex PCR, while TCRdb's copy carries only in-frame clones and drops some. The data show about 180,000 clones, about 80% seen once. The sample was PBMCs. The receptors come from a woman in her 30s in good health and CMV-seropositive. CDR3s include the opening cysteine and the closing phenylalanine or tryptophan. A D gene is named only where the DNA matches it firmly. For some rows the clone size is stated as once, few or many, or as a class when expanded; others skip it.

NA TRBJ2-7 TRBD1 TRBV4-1 TGCGCCAGCAGCCTAAGGGCGGGACAGGAGGTGAACGAGCAGTACTTC CASSLRAGQEVNEQYF
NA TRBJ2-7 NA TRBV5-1 TGCGCCAGCAGCTTGGACAGGGTGGACGTCGAGCAGTACTTC CASSLDRVDVEQYF
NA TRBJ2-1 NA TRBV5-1 TGCGCCAGCAGACCGGACATCTTCTCCTACAATGAGCAGTTCTTC CASRPDIFSYNEQFF
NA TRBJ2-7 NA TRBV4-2 TGTGCCAGCAGCCATCCGGGTGACGAGCAGTACTTC CASSHPGDEQYF
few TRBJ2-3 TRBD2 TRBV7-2 TGTGCCAGCAGCTTAGCGGGAGGGCCCTCAGATACGCAGTATTTT CASSLAGGPSDTQYF
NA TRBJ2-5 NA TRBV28 TGTGCCAGCAGTTTTAGAGAGCAAGAGACCCAGTACTTC CASSFREQETQYF
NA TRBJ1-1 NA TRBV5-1 TGCGCCAGCAGCCCCTTATATGGGGCGAACACTGAAGCTTTCTTT CASSPLYGANTEAFF
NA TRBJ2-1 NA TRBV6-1 TGTGCCAGCAGTGAAGACGGGAGCTCCTACAATGAGCAGTTCTTC CASSEDGSSYNEQFF
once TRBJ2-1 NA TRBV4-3 TGCGCCAGCAGCCAAGCTGGACAGCGGGATCCGAGGTTTTCCTACAATGAGCAGTTCTTC CASSQAGQRDPRFSYNEQFF
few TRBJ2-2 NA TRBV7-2 TGTGCCAGCAGCTTAGTACGGGGATCCGGGGAGCTGTTTTTT CASSLVRGSGELFF
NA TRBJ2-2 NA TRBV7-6 TGTGCCAGCAGCAGCGCGTCGGGGGCCGGGGAGCTGTTTTTT CASSSASGAGELFF
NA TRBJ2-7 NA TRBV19 TGTGCCAGTAGTAGAGACGTCCTCTCCTACGAGCAGTACTTC CASSRDVLSYEQYF
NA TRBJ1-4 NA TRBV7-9 TGTGCCAGCAGCTTAGAGGGGTTGAAACTGTTTTTT CASSLEGLKLFF
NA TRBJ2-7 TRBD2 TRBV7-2 TGTGCCAGCAGCTTAGGTCTCCTAGCGGGAATTGATGAGCAGTACTTC CASSLGLLAGIDEQYF
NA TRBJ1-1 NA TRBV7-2 TGTGCCAGCAGCACAGCCGGGGGGGGTTGGGGCACTGAAGCTTTCTTT CASSTAGGGWGTEAFF
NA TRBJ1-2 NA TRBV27 TGTGCCAGCAGTGGATTGGGGGCCGGTTATGGCTACACCTTC CASSGLGAGYGYTF
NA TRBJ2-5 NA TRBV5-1 TGCGCCAGCAGCTTGGCCGGGGAGACCCAGTACTTC CASSLAGETQYF
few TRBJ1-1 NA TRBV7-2 TGTGCCAGCAGCCCTCAGGGGCGGCGCACTGAAGCTTTCTTT CASSPQGRRTEAFF
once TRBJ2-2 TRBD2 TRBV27 TGTGCCAGCAGTTTGGGCGGGGGAAACACCGGGGAGCTGTTTTTT CASSLGGGNTGELFF
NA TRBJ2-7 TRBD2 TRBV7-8 TGTGCCAGCAGCTTGGCACTAGCGGGAGGGCCTTACGAGCAGTACTTC CASSLALAGGPYEQYF
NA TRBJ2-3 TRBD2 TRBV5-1 TGCGCCAGCAGCCCAGCGGGACCCACAGATACGCAGTATTTT CASSPAGPTDTQYF
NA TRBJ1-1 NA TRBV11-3 TGTGCCAGCAGCCAGGGGTACGGACTCCTGAACACTGAAGCTTTCTTT CASSQGYGLLNTEAFF
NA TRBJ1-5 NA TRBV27 TGTGCCAGCAGCTCCCCCGGGACTTTGGGGGGTCAGCCCCAGCATTTT CASSSPGTLGGQPQHF
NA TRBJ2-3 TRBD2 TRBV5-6 TGTGCCAGCAGCTTTATAGCGGGGGCTAGCACAGATACGCAGTATTTT CASSFIAGASTDTQYF
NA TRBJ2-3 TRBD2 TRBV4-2 TGTGCCAGCAGCCAAGATCCTCTAGCGGGAGAGACAGATACGCAGTATTTT CASSQDPLAGETDTQYF
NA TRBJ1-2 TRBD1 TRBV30 TGTGCCTGGAGTTCCCCGACAGGGTACTATGGCTACACCTTC CAWSSPTGYYGYTF
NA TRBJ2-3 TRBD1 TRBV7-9 TGTGCCAGCAGCTTCCCCGGGACAGTGGAATATTTT CASSFPGTVEYF
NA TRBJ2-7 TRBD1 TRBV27 TGTGCCAGCAGGGGACAGTCGAGCTCCTACGAGCAGTACTTC CASRGQSSSYEQYF
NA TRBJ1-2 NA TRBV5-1 TGCGCCAGCAGCTTACAGGGTTTGGATCAGGGCTACACCTTC CASSLQGLDQGYTF
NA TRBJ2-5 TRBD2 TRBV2 TGTGCCAGCAGTGAAGCAGCACAGGGGGTAGGACTAGCGGGGTTAGAGACCCAGTACTTC CASSEAAQGVGLAGLETQYF
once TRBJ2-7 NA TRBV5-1 TGCGCCAGGCCGGACGGGAGCTCCTACGAGCAGTACTTC CARPDGSSYEQYF
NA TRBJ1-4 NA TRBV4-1 TGCGCCAGCAGCCATGGGGGGTTGAATGAAAAACTGTTTTTT CASSHGGLNEKLFF
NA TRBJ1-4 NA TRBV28 TGTGCCAGCAGTCACCCCTGGGGGGGGGTAGATGAAAAACTGTTTTTT CASSHPWGGVDEKLFF
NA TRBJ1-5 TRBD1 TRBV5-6 TGTGCCAGTCAGACAGGGTCAGGGCAGCCCCAGCATTTT CASQTGSGQPQHF
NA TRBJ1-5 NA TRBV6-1 TGTGCCAGCCGAGACAGCCTGAGAGGTCAGCCCCAGCATTTT CASRDSLRGQPQHF
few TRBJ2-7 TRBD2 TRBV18 TGTGCCAGCTCACCCCGTACTAGCGGGAGAATCAACGAGCAGTACTTC CASSPRTSGRINEQYF
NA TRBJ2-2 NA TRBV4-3 TGCGCCAGCAGCCCGGGGAGAAAAATCGGGGAGCTGTTTTTT CASSPGRKIGELFF
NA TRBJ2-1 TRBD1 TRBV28 TGTGCCAGCAGTACAGGGGAAGCGACCTACAATGAGCAGTTCTTC CASSTGEATYNEQFF
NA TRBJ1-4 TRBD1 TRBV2 TGTGCCAGCAGTGAAGGCGGAGGGGGCTTATTGGGAACTAATGAAAAACTGTTTTTT CASSEGGGGLLGTNEKLFF
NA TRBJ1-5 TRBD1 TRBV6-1 TGTGCCAGCAGTACAGGGGGAGGTAACAATCAGCCCCAGCATTTT CASSTGGGNNQPQHF
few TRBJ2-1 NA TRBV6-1 TGTGCCAGCAGCCCATTAACGGGAACAGGAGGGAGGCAGTTCTTC CASSPLTGTGGRQFF
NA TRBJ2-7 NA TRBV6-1 TGTGCCAGCAGGCACAGGGGACTGTCCTACGAGCAGTACTTC CASRHRGLSYEQYF
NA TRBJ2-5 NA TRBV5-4 TGTGCCAGCAGCTTGGGGGGCAGCCAAGGGACCCAGTACTTC CASSLGGSQGTQYF
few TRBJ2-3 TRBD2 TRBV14 TGTGCCAGCAGCCATGCGGGCGGGAGGGTAGTGACGCAGTATTTT CASSHAGGRVVTQYF
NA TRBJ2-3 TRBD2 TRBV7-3 TGTGCCAGCAGCTTAACCTTAGCGGGAGGCACAGATACGCAGTATTTT CASSLTLAGGTDTQYF
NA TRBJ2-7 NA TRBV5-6 TGTGCCAGCAGACCCAGCCGCACTACAGGGATCTACGAGCAGTACTTC CASRPSRTTGIYEQYF
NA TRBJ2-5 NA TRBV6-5 TGTGCCAGCAGCACGCAGACTAGTTCGGAGACCCAGTACTTC CASSTQTSSETQYF
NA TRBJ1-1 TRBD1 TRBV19 TGTGCCAGTACCATAAGGACAGGGTTAATGAACACTGAAGCTTTCTTT CASTIRTGLMNTEAFF
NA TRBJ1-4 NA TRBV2 TGTGCCAGCAGACCCCAAAGGGGTGGGACTAATGAAAAACTGTTTTTT CASRPQRGGTNEKLFF
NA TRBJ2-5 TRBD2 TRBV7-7 TGTGCCAGCAGCCAAGGCCCGGGGGGGACCCAGTACTTC CASSQGPGGTQYF
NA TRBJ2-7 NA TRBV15 TGTGCCACCAGTCCAACGGGGGTAAGCTCCTACGAGCAGTACTTC CATSPTGVSSYEQYF
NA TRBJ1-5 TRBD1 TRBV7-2 TGTGCCAGCAGCTTGGGCGGGACAGGCAATCAGCCCCAGCATTTT CASSLGGTGNQPQHF
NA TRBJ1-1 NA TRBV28 TGTGCCAGCATTTGGGGGGGTTCGAACACTGAAGCTTTCTTT CASIWGGSNTEAFF
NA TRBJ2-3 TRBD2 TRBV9 TGTGCCAGCAGCGCCTGGACTAGCGGAACAGATACGCAGTATTTT CASSAWTSGTDTQYF
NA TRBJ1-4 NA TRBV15 TGTGCCACCAGCTGGTCCCGCGACGAGGGTAATGAAAAACTGTTTTTT CATSWSRDEGNEKLFF
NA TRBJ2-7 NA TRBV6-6 TGTGCCAGCAGTGCGAGATACGAGCAGTACTTC CASSARYEQYF
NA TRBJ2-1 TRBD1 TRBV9 TGTGCCAGCAGCGAACCGGGACAGGGGAACTACAATGAGCAGTTCTTC CASSEPGQGNYNEQFF
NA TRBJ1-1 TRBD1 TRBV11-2 TGTGCCAGCAGCTCCTGGTTGGGACAGGGGAGCACTGAAGCTTTCTTT CASSSWLGQGSTEAFF
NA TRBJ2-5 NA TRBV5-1 TGCGCCAGCAGATTGGGAGTCCAAGAGACCCAGTACTTC CASRLGVQETQYF